The rows below give T cell receptor beta chains drawn from one sample of a study of post-analysis software for immune sequencing data. TCRdb processed the PCR reads anew with MiXCR; each CDR3 protein has one entry. Seen here are about 430,000 distinct CDR3 sequences, 35% to 45% observed once, and the top ten hold approximately 7.6%. The sample taken for sequencing was blood. These receptors all come from a girl under 10 years old with multiple sclerosis. The CDR3 runs from the conserved cysteine through the conserved F or W. D genes are given only for firm matches. Only part of the rows carry a size: once, few, many, or a class if the clone is expanded.

j_call clone_size v_call d_call cdr3_nt cdr3_aa
TRBJ2-3 few TRBV5-5 . TGTGCCAGCAGCTTGGGCCGGGACTCTGTCACAGATACGCAGTATTTT CASSLGRDSVTDTQYF
TRBJ1-2 . TRBV29-1 . TGCAGCGTTGAAGGGCAGGCCCGCTATGGCTACACCTTC CSVEGQARYGYTF
TRBJ1-2 . TRBV4-1 TRBD1 TGCGCCAGCAGACAGGACAGGGGGGGGATCTATGGCTACACCTTC CASRQDRGGIYGYTF
TRBJ2-5 . TRBV5-1 TRBD1 TGCGCCAGCAGTCATGGAACAGGGGCGGCAGAGACCCAGTACTTC CASSHGTGAAETQYF
TRBJ1-6 . TRBV5-1 . TGCGCCAGCAGCTTCGAATTAGGGACCGCGAGTTCACCCCTCCACTTT CASSFELGTASSPLHF
TRBJ2-7 . TRBV7-9 . TGTGCCAGCAGCCCATTTAACGAGGGGCTCTACGAGCAGTACTTC CASSPFNEGLYEQYF
TRBJ2-7 few TRBV12-3/TRBV12-4 . TGTGCCAGCAGTTTGGCAGGGAAGACCTACGAGCAGTACTTC CASSLAGKTYEQYF
TRBJ1-6 . TRBV20-1 . TGCAGTGCTAAAGGGGACCGGAGCACCCTCCACTTT CSAKGDRSTLHF
TRBJ2-1 few TRBV2 TRBD2 TGTGCCAGCAGTACTCTTACGTACTTAGCGGGAGAGGATGAGCAGTTCTTC CASSTLTYLAGEDEQFF
TRBJ2-7 . TRBV6-5 TRBD2 TGTGCCAGCAGGGGTAGCGGGACCTACGAGCAGTACTTC CASRGSGTYEQYF
TRBJ2-5 . TRBV28 . TGTGCCAGCAGTTTGAGTCGACTACCGAGCCGCCAAGAGACCCAGTACTTC CASSLSRLPSRQETQYF
TRBJ2-7 . TRBV4-2 . TGTGCCAGCAGCCAGCGGGGATACCACAATGAGCAGTACTTC CASSQRGYHNEQYF
TRBJ1-6 few TRBV15 TRBD1 TGTGCCACCAGCAGAGACAGGGGGCAATCACCCCTCCACTTT CATSRDRGQSPLHF
TRBJ2-5 few TRBV4-2 TRBD2 TGTGCCAGCAGCCAACAGCCTAGCGGCCAAGAGACCCAGTACTTC CASSQQPSGQETQYF
TRBJ2-1 . TRBV20-1 . TGCAGTGCTCCCTTACGCGGCGCGCTAAGGAATGAGCAGTTCTTC CSAPLRGALRNEQFF
TRBJ2-7 . TRBV27 . TGTGCCAGCAGCCCGCAGGGGAGAGCCTACGAGCAGTACTTC CASSPQGRAYEQYF
TRBJ2-7 . TRBV5-1 TRBD1 TGCGCCAGCAGCTTGTGGGACAGGGTCCACGAGCAGTACTTC CASSLWDRVHEQYF
TRBJ2-1 few TRBV3-1 TRBD2 TGTGCCAGCAGCCTACAAGCGGGGCTGGGCGATGAGCAGTTCTTC CASSLQAGLGDEQFF
TRBJ1-2 few TRBV9 . TGTGCCAGCAGCGTACGTCCAGCGACAGACTATGGCTACACCTTC CASSVRPATDYGYTF
TRBJ1-6 . TRBV20-1 TRBD1 TGCAGTGCTAGATACCACGGACAGGGAAACTCACCCCTCCACTTT CSARYHGQGNSPLHF
TRBJ1-2 once TRBV30 . TGTGCCTGGGCACCGATCACTTGGACAGCCTATGGCTACACCTTC CAWAPITWTAYGYTF
TRBJ1-1 . TRBV29-1 . TGCAGCGTTGAGTGGGGGAACACTGAAGCTTTCTTT CSVEWGNTEAFF
TRBJ1-1 . TRBV7-9 . TGTGCCAGCAGCCCCCCACAGGGTAGGAAATGGGACACTGAAGCTTTCTTT CASSPPQGRKWDTEAFF
TRBJ2-7 once TRBV12-5 . TGTGCTAGTGGTTTGGTTCCAGCTCTCGAGCAGTACTTC CASGLVPALEQYF
TRBJ2-1 . TRBV20-1 . TGCAGTGCTAGAATCTGGGGCCACAATGAGCAGTTCTTC CSARIWGHNEQFF
TRBJ2-3 few TRBV28 TRBD2 TGTGCCAGCAGTCTAGCGGGAGGGGTAGATACGCAGTATTTT CASSLAGGVDTQYF
TRBJ2-3 . TRBV12-3/TRBV12-4 . TGTGCCAGCACCCCGAGATCAGGACCAGATACGCAGTATTTT CASTPRSGPDTQYF
TRBJ2-7 few TRBV5-1 TRBD1 TGCGCCAGCAGCTCCGCCCCGACAGGGGGAAACTACGAGCAGTACTTC CASSSAPTGGNYEQYF
TRBJ2-7 few TRBV4-3 . TGCGCCAGCAGCCCCCGCAGGGGGGTCTCCTACGAGCAGTACTTC CASSPRRGVSYEQYF
TRBJ1-5 few TRBV12-3/TRBV12-4 . TGTGCCAGCAGTTTGGCTGTCTGGCAGCCCCAGCATTTT CASSLAVWQPQHF
TRBJ1-1 once TRBV28 TRBD1 TGTGCCAGCCAGGGGGCGATTTACGCTTTCTTT CASQGAIYAFF
TRBJ1-3 few TRBV9 . TGTGCCAGCAGCGCAGACTCTGGAAACACCATATATTTT CASSADSGNTIYF
TRBJ2-1 . TRBV12-3/TRBV12-4 TRBD2 TGTGCCAGCAGCAGCGGGGGACCCTATTACAATGAGCAGTTCTTC CASSSGGPYYNEQFF
TRBJ2-3 . TRBV7-6 . TGTGCCAACAGCTTAGGGGACAACACAGATACGCAGTATTTT CANSLGDNTDTQYF
TRBJ2-7 . TRBV12-3/TRBV12-4 TRBD1 TGTGCCAGCAGGGCCGGTACCGGGACAGGGTTCAAGCAGCAGTACTTC CASRAGTGTGFKQQYF
TRBJ2-1 . TRBV6-4 TRBD1 TGTGCCAGCTCCCCCGGGACAGGGGTCAACAATGAGCAGTTCTTC CASSPGTGVNNEQFF
TRBJ1-2 few TRBV12-3/TRBV12-4 . TGTGCCAGCACCGGGACCCCAAACAGGCCTTATGGCTACACCTTC CASTGTPNRPYGYTF
TRBJ2-1 . TRBV10-3 . TGTGCCATCAGTGACCCCTTGACTAGCAATGAGCAGTTCTTC CAISDPLTSNEQFF
TRBJ2-1 . TRBV20-1 TRBD2 TGCAGTGCTAGGGTCCCTAGCGGGAGTTGGGATGAGCAGTTCTTC CSARVPSGSWDEQFF
TRBJ2-3 few TRBV20-1 . TGCAGTGCTCCCAGGGGTCGGCAGACCGGGAATACGCAGTATTTT CSAPRGRQTGNTQYF
TRBJ2-1 few TRBV7-3 . TGTGCCAGCAGCTTAGGGCTTGCGACAAATGAGCAGTTCTTC CASSLGLATNEQFF
TRBJ2-7 . TRBV7-2 . TGTGCCAGCAGCTTCCCGGGGAGCGAGCAGTACTTC CASSFPGSEQYF
TRBJ2-5 few TRBV11-2 . TGTGCCAGCAGCTTAAGGCAACTAGCCCAAGAGACCCAGTACTTC CASSLRQLAQETQYF